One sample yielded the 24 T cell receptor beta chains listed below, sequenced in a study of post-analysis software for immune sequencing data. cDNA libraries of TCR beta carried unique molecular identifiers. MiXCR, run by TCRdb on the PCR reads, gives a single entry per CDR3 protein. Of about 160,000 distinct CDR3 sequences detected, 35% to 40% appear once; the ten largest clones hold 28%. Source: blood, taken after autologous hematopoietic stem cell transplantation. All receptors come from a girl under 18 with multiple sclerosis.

CDR3 DNA sequence: TGTGCCAGCAGCCAAGTGACAGGAGGGAACTACGAGCAGTACTTC. Amino acids: CASSQVTGGNYEQYF. This sequence joins TRBV3-1 and TRBJ2-7; tentatively, D is TRBD1 or TRBD2 (6 bases each). The CDR3 is 15 residues long. Trimming cost V 1 base and J 3 bases, with 13 bases left between them. Germline-derived CDR1 and CDR2 are LGHDT and YNNKEL (reference sequence).

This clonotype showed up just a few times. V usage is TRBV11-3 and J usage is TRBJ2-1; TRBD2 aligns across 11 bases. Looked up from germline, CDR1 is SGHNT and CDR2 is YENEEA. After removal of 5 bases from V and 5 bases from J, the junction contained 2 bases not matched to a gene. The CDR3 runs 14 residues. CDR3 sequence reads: CASSISGRDNEQFF. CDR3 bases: TGTGCCAGCAGCATTAGCGGGAGGGACAATGAGCAGTTCTTC. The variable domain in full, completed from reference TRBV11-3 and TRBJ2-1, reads EAGVVQSPRYKIIEKKQPVAFWCNPISGHNTLYWYLQNLGQGPELLIRYENEEAVDDSQLPKDRFSAERLKGVDSTLKIQPAELGDSAVYLCASSISGRDNEQFFGPGTRLTVL.

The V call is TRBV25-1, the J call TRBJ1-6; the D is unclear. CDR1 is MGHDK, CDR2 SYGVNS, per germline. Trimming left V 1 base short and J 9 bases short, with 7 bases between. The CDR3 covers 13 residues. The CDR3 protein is CASSELSASPLHF. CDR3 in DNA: TGTGCCAGCAGTGAATTGTCGGCTTCACCCCTCCACTTT.

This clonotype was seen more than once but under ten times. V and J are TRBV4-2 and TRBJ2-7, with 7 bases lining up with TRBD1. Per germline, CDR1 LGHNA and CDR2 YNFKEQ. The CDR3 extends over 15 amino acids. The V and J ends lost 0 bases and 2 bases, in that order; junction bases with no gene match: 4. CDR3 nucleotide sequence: TGTGCCAGCAGCCAAGAACAGGGGCCGACCTACGAGCAGTACTTC. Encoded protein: CASSQEQGPTYEQYF.

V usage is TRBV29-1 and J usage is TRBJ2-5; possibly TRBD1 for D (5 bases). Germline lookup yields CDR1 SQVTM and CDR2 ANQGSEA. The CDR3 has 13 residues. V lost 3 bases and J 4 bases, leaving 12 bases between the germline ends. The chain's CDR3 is CSVEGRQGETQYF. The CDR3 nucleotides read TGCAGCGTTGAGGGCAGGCAGGGAGAGACCCAGTACTTC. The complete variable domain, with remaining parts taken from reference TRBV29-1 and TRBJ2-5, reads SAVISQKPSRDICQRGTSLTIQCQVDSQVTMMFWYRQQPGQSLTLIATANQGSEATYESGFVIDKFPISRPNLTFSTLTVSNMSPEDSSIYLCSVEGRQGETQYFGPGTRLLVL.

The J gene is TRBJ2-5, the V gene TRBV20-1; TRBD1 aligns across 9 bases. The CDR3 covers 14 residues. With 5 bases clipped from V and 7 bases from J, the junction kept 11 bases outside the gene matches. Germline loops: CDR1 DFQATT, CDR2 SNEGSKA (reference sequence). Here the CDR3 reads CSAQAPGQGGTQYF. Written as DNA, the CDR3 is TGCAGTGCTCAGGCGCCGGGACAGGGAGGGACCCAGTACTTC.

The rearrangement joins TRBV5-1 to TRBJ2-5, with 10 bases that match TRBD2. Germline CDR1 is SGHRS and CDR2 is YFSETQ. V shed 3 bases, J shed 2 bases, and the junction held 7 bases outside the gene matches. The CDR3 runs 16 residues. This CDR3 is CASSSRTSGAQETQYF. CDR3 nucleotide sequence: TGCGCCAGCAGCTCCCGGACTAGCGGAGCACAAGAGACCCAGTACTTC.

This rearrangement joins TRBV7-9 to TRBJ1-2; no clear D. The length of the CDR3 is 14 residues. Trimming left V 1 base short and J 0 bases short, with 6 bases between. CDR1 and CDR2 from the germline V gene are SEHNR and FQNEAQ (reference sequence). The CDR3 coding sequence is TGTGCCAGCAGCTTAGGACGGTCTAACTATGGCTACACCTTC. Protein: CASSLGRSNYGYTF.

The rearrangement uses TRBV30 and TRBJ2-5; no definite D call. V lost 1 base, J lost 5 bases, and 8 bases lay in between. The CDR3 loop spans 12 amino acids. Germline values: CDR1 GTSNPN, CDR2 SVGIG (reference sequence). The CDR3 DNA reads TGTGCCTGGAGTGGGCTGGAGGAGACCCAGTACTTC. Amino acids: CAWSGLEETQYF.

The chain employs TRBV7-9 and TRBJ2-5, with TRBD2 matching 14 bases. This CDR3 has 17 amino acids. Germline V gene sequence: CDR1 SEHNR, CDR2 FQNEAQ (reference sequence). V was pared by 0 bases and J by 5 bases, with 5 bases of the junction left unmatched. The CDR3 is CASSLAGTSGRRETQYF. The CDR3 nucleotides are TGTGCCAGCAGCTTAGCGGGGACTAGCGGGAGAAGGGAGACCCAGTACTTC. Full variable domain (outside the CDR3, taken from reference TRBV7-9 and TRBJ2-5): DTGVSQNPRHKITKRGQNVTFRCDPISEHNRLYWYRQTLGQGPEFLTYFQNEAQLEKSRLLSDRFSAERPKGSFSTLEIQRTEQGDSAMYLCASSLAGTSGRRETQYFGPGTRLLVL.

DNA for the CDR3: TGTGCCATCACCGGGACAGGGGGAAAGGACACCGGGGAGCTGTTTTTT. Encoded protein: CAITGTGGKDTGELFF. The V and J genes are TRBV10-3 and TRBJ2-2; TRBD1 matches 11 bases. V was pared by 7 bases and J by 3 bases, with 7 bases of the junction left unmatched. CDR1 ENHRY and CDR2 SYGVKD come from the germline V gene. The CDR3 has 16 residues.

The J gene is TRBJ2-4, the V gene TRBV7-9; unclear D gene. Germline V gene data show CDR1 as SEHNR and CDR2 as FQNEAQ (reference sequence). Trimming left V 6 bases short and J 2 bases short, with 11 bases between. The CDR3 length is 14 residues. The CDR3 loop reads CASRPKTTKNIQYF. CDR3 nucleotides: TGTGCCAGCAGACCAAAGACAACCAAAAACATTCAGTACTTC.

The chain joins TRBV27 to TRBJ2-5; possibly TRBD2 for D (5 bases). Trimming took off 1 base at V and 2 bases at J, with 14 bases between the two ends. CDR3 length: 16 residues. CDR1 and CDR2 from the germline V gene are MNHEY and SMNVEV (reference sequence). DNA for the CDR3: TGTGCCAGCAGTTTATTGGCGGGCCCTGGACAAGAGACCCAGTACTTC. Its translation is CASSLLAGPGQETQYF.

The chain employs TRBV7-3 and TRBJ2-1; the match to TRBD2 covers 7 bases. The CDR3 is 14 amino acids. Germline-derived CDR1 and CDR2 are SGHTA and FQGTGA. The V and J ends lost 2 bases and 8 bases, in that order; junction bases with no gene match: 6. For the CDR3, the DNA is TGTGCCAGCAGCTTAGGGAGGGCTAGCGATGAGCAGTTCTTC. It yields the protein CASSLGRASDEQFF.

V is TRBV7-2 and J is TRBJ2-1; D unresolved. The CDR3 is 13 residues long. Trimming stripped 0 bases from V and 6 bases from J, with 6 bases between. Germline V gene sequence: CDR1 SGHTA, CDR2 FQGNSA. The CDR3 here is CASSLARVNEQFF. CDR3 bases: TGTGCCAGCAGCTTAGCGCGAGTCAATGAGCAGTTCTTC.

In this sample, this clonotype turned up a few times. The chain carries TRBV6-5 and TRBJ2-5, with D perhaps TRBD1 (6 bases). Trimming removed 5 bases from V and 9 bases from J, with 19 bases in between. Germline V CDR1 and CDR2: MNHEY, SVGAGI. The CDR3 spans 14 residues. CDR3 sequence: CASSLPDGSGAQYF. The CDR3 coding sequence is TGTGCCAGCAGTCTCCCCGACGGGTCAGGGGCCCAGTACTTC.

CDR3 region: CATSRKGGGYTF. DNA for the CDR3: TGTGCCACCAGCAGGAAGGGAGGTGGCTACACCTTC. The chain employs TRBV15 and TRBJ1-2; D not resolved. V lost 3 bases and J lost 7, with 9 bases in between. Germline V gene lookup returns CDR1 LNHNV and CDR2 YYDKDF (reference sequence). The CDR3 consists of 12 residues.

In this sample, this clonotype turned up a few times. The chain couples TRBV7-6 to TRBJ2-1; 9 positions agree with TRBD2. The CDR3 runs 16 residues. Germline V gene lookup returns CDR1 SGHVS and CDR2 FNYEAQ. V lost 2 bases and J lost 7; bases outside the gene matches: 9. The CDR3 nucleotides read TGTGCCAGCAGCTTAAGTCCTAGCGGGAAAAGGAATGAGCAGTTCTTC. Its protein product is CASSLSPSGKRNEQFF.

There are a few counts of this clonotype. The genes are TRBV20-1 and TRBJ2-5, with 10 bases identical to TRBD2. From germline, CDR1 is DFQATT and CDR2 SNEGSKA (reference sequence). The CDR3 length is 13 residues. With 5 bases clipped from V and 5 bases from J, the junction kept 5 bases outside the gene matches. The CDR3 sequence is CSAGAGGQETQYF. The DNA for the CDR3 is TGCAGTGCTGGAGCGGGAGGGCAGGAGACCCAGTACTTC.

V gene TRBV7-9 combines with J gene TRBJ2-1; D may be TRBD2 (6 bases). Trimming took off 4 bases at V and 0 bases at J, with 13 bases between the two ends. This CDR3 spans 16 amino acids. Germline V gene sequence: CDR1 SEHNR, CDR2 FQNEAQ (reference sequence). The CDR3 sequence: CASSSYSGNSYNEQFF. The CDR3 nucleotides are TGTGCCAGCAGCTCCTATAGCGGCAACTCCTACAATGAGCAGTTCTTC.

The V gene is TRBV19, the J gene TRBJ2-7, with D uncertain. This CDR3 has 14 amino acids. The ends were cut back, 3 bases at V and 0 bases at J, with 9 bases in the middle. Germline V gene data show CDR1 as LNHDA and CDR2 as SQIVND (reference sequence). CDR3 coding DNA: TGTGCCAGTAGTATGACCGGATCCTCCTACGAGCAGTACTTC. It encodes CASSMTGSSYEQYF.

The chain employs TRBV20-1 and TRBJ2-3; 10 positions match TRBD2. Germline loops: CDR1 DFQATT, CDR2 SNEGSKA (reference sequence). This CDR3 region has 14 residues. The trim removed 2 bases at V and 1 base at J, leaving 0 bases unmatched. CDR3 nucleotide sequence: TGCAGTGCTAGACTAGCGGGAGGCACAGATACGCAGTATTTT. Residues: CSARLAGGTDTQYF.

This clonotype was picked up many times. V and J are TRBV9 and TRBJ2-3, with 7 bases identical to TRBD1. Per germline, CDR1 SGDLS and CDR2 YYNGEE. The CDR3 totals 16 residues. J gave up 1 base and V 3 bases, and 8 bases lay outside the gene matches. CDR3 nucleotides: TGTGCCAGCAGCGGAGAACAGGGGTTGCGCACAGATACGCAGTATTTT. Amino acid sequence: CASSGEQGLRTDTQYF. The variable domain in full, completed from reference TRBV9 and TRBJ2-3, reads DSGVTQTPKHLITATGQRVTLRCSPRSGDLSVYWYQQSLDQGLQFLIQYYNGEERAKGNILERFSAQQFPDLHSELNLSSLELGDSALYFCASSGEQGLRTDTQYFGPGTRLTVL.

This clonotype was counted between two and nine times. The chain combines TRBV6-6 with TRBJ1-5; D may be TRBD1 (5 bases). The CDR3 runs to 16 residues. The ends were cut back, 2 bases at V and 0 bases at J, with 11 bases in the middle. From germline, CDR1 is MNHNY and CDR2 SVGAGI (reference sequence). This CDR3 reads CASSYPGTTSNQPQHF. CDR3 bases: TGTGCCAGCAGTTACCCCGGGACTACTAGCAATCAGCCCCAGCATTTT.